The 22 T cell receptor beta chains below all came from one sample that was sequenced in a study of T cells in Graves' hyperthyroidism and ophthalmopathy. Amplification of TCR beta CDR3 regions was performed using RNA transcripts as template. The study used the HTBI primer set for a first-round RT-PCR of the TCR CDR3. TCRdb independently ran MiXCR on the multiplex PCR reads; one entry per CDR3 protein. The data show roughly 630,000 distinct CDR3 sequences, around 14% seen once. The sequenced sample was blood. The receptor source for this set is a woman aged 25 to 39 with Graves' hyperthyroidism.

This clonotype has at least ten counts. The genes are TRBV7-7 and TRBJ2-1; the match to TRBD1 covers 8 bases. The CDR3 sequence is 14 residues long. CDR1 is SSHAT and CDR2 is FNYEAQ in the germline V gene (reference sequence). Trimming cost V 1 base and J 4 bases; bases outside gene matches: 0. In DNA, the CDR3 is TGTGCCAGCAGCTTAGGACAGGGGTACAATGAGCAGTTCTTC. Translation gives CASSLGQGYNEQFF.

Regarding this clonotype: This sequence may be a read error, since a much larger clone differs from it by one base. The chain employs TRBV20-1 and TRBJ2-7, with D possibly matching TRBD1 (5 bases). Per germline, CDR1 DFQATT and CDR2 SNEGSKA (reference sequence). Trimming cost V 6 bases and J 5 bases, with 17 bases left between them. The CDR3 is 13 amino acids. Here the CDR3 reads CSAPRAPRDEQYF. DNA of the CDR3: TGCAGTGCCCCCCGGGCCCCCAGGGACGAGCAGTACTTC.

CDR3 in amino acids: CASSYSGSSAVAFF. The CDR3 DNA is TGTGCCAGCAGTTACTCGGGGTCATCCGCGGTAGCTTTCTTT. This rearrangement joins TRBV6-6 to TRBJ1-1; D gene ambiguous. V lost 0 bases to trimming and J lost 10 bases, with 15 bases between them. This CDR3 has 14 amino acids. The germline CDR1 and CDR2 sequences are MNHNY and SVGAGI (reference sequence).

There are many counts of this clonotype. The V gene is TRBV20-1, the J gene TRBJ2-1, with TRBD2 matching 12 bases. Germline CDR1 and CDR2: DFQATT and SNEGSKA (reference sequence). Trimming cost V 5 bases and J 9 bases; bases outside gene matches: 8. The CDR3 length is 14 residues. The CDR3 nucleotides read TGCAGTGCTGCTAGCTCACTAGCGGGAGGTGAGCAGTTCTTC. Translation: CSAASSLAGGEQFF.

The sample holds a few counts of this clonotype. The junction differs from germline at one of its ends, possibly a read error. This chain connects TRBV30 to TRBJ2-1; either TRBD1 or TRBD2 may supply D (5 bases each). The germline gives CDR1 GTSNPN, CDR2 SVGIG (reference sequence). CDR3 length: 12 residues. CDR3 amino acids: CAWSPFAGSGVF. The CDR3, as DNA: TGTGCCTGGAGTCCCTTTGCAGGGAGCGGAGTCTTC.

This clonotype was picked up a small number of times. This chain connects TRBV5-1 to TRBJ2-1, with D possibly called TRBD1 or TRBD2 (6 bases each). Trimming pared 3 bases from V and 9 bases from J, leaving 13 bases between. Germline lookup yields CDR1 SGHRS and CDR2 YFSETQ. This CDR3 is built from 13 residues. CDR3 DNA: TGCGCCAGCAGCTGGGGGGCCGTAAGTGAGCAGTTCTTC. It encodes CASSWGAVSEQFF. The whole variable domain, filled in from reference TRBV5-1 and TRBJ2-1, reads KAGVTQTPRYLIKTRGQQVTLSCSPISGHRSVSWYQQTPGQGLQFLFEYFSETQRNKGNFPGRFSGRQFSNSRSEMNVSTLELGDSALYLCASSWGAVSEQFFGPGTRLTVL.

This clonotype was seen repeatedly, ten times or more. The gene calls are TRBV11-2 and TRBJ1-3; D is unresolved. Germline V gene lookup returns CDR1 SGHAT and CDR2 FQNNGV. This CDR3 has 14 amino acids. V lost 4 bases to trimming and J lost 2 bases, with 9 bases between them. The CDR3 protein is CASSWGVAGNTIYF. The DNA for the CDR3 is TGTGCCAGCAGCTGGGGAGTTGCTGGAAACACCATATATTTT.

The V and J genes are TRBV15 and TRBJ2-7, with a tentative D call TRBD2 (6 bases). Germline loops: CDR1 LNHNV, CDR2 YYDKDF (reference sequence). This CDR3 contains 15 residues. Deletions cut 0 bases from V and 3 bases from J, with 12 bases between. The CDR3 loop is CATSRDVSGVYEQYF. CDR3 in DNA: TGTGCCACCAGCAGAGATGTGTCGGGGGTCTACGAGCAGTACTTC.

This clonotype appeared a few times. This chain joins TRBV6-1 and TRBJ2-1, with TRBD2 identical over 10 bases. The CDR3 runs 17 residues. Germline values: CDR1 MNHNS, CDR2 SASEGT. V shed 6 bases and J 1 base; nucleotides not matched to a gene: 9. CDR3 bases: TGTGCCAGCAGCCTACCTAGCGGGAGTAGGTCCTACAATGAGCAGTTCTTC. Translation gives CASSLPSGSRSYNEQFF.

This clonotype showed up many times. The rearrangement joins TRBV20-1 to TRBJ2-1; 10 bases line up with TRBD2. V trimming: 5 bases; J trimming: 4 bases; junction bases outside the gene matches: 5. This CDR3 is 14 amino acids long. Germline-derived CDR1 and CDR2 are DFQATT and SNEGSKA (reference sequence). CDR3 DNA sequence: TGCAGTGCTCGAGCGGGAGGGTTATACAATGAGCAGTTCTTC. Translation gives CSARAGGLYNEQFF.

This chain connects TRBV15 to TRBJ2-1; 7 bases are shared with TRBD1. Trimming cost V 1 base and J 8 bases; bases outside gene matches: 8. Looked up from germline, CDR1 is LNHNV and CDR2 is YYDKDF (reference sequence). This CDR3 comprises 15 residues. CDR3: CATSRGFEGAHEQFF. The CDR3 region has the DNA TGTGCCACCAGCAGAGGCTTCGAGGGGGCACATGAGCAGTTCTTC.

With respect to this clonotype: This may arise from a read error, as a much more abundant clone is one base away. The chain couples TRBV3-1 to TRBJ2-1; 7 bases are a match to TRBD2. Germline CDR1 LGHDT, CDR2 YNNKEL (reference sequence). The CDR3 is 15 residues long. The DNA of the CDR3 is TGTGTCAGCAGCCAAGGACTAGTGGTCTTGGATGAGCAGTTCTTC. Residues: CVSSQGLVVLDEQFF.

The gene calls are TRBV19 and TRBJ2-2; TRBD2 aligns across 7 bases. Germline CDR1 LNHDA, CDR2 SQIVND (reference sequence). There are 17 residues in the CDR3. V dropped 4 bases and J dropped 1; count of bases not matched to a gene: 9. CDR3 coding DNA: TGTGCCAGTAGTACGGCGCCCGCGGGGGTGAACACCGGGGAGCTGTTTTTT. Its protein product is CASSTAPAGVNTGELFF.

This clonotype was seen repeatedly, ten times or more. V usage is TRBV12-3 or TRBV12-4 and J usage is TRBJ1-5; tentative D call: TRBD1 (6 bases). V gave up 6 bases and J gave up 3 bases, with 21 bases separating them. The CDR3 loop spans 17 amino acids. Here the CDR3 reads CASSMDSGRQHNQPQHF. CDR3 DNA sequence: TGTGCCAGCAGCATGGACAGTGGGAGACAGCACAATCAGCCCCAGCATTTT.

The chain links TRBV12-3 or TRBV12-4 to TRBJ2-4, with TRBD1 identical over 10 bases. V shed 5 bases, J shed 3 bases, and the junction held 4 bases outside the gene matches. The CDR3 loop spans 15 amino acids. The CDR3 loop reads CASSDRTGGKNIQYF. DNA for the CDR3: TGTGCCAGCAGTGACCGGACAGGGGGCAAAAACATTCAGTACTTC.

At least ten counts were recorded for this clonotype. This chain connects TRBV6-1 to TRBJ2-7; 8 bases map to TRBD1. The germline CDR1 and CDR2 sequences are MNHNS and SASEGT. V gave up 5 bases and J gave up 3 bases; unmatched junction bases: 9. This CDR3 has 15 residues. The CDR3 region is CASSYVRTGIYEQYF. The CDR3 nucleotides are TGTGCCAGCAGTTACGTCCGGACAGGGATCTACGAGCAGTACTTC.

The chain uses TRBV24-1 and TRBJ2-1; 12 positions match TRBD2. CDR1 is KGHDR and CDR2 is SFDVKD in the germline V gene. The V and J ends lost 2 bases and 8 bases, in that order; junction bases with no gene match: 6. The CDR3 is 16 amino acids. In DNA form, the CDR3 reads TGTGCCACCAGTGATTCGACTAGCGGGAGTCTGGATGAGCAGTTCTTC. It codes for CATSDSTSGSLDEQFF.

This clonotype was detected a few times. A much more abundant neighbour one base away suggests this may be a read error. The chain has TRBV7-2 and TRBJ2-3; D is perhaps TRBD1 (7 bases). CDR3 length: 16 amino acids. Trimming removed 5 bases from V and 2 bases from J, with 17 bases in between. The germline gives CDR1 SGHTA, CDR2 FQGNSA. This CDR3 is CASSQARDRNTDTQYF. The CDR3 region has the DNA TGTGCCAGCAGCCAAGCGCGGGACAGAAACACAGATACGCAGTATTTT.

The sample holds many counts of this clonotype. The chain links TRBV7-8 to TRBJ1-1; 9 nucleotides match TRBD1. This CDR3 contains 13 residues. V lost 6 bases, J lost 4 bases, and 3 bases stayed unmatched. Germline V gene sequence: CDR1 SGHVS, CDR2 FQNEAQ. The CDR3 DNA sequence: TGTGCCAGCAGGACGGACAGGGGCACTGAAGCTTTCTTT. It encodes CASRTDRGTEAFF.

The chain combines TRBV11-1 with TRBJ2-1; D may match TRBD1 or TRBD2 (5 bases each). CDR3 size: 15 residues. CDR1 SGHAT and CDR2 FQDESV come from the germline V gene (reference sequence). Trimming took off 4 bases at V and 4 bases at J, with 14 bases between the two ends. DNA of the CDR3: TGTGCCAGCAGCTCGGGGCCGGGCGGATACAATGAGCAGTTCTTC. Translating it yields CASSSGPGGYNEQFF.

The chain is built from TRBV7-9 and TRBJ2-7; D is possibly TRBD1 (6 bases). CDR1 and CDR2 (germline): SEHNR, FQNEAQ (reference sequence). The CDR3 loop spans 20 amino acids. V lost 5 bases to trimming and J lost 7 bases, with 36 bases between them. CDR3 DNA: TGTGCCAGCAGCAAGAGGCCCGGACAGCCACCGAACCTACCCTCTAAGGAGCAGTACTTC. This sequence encodes CASSKRPGQPPNLPSKEQYF.

This clonotype has only a few counts. The chain has TRBV20-1 and TRBJ1-5, with D perhaps TRBD1 (5 bases). The CDR3 covers 14 residues. From germline, CDR1 is DFQATT and CDR2 SNEGSKA (reference sequence). Between the trimmed V and J ends, which lost 3 bases and 6 bases, there was a span of 15 bases. The CDR3 nucleotides are TGCAGTGCTAGCCCCCCGGGCCAGGGTCAGCCCCAGCATTTT. Translating it yields CSASPPGQGQPQHF.